The sequence of this T cell receptor beta chain was determined in a study of blood T cell repertoires in COVID-19. In the study overall: The United States, Italy and Spain provided the acute and convalescent COVID-19 samples. In each case, the material was cDNA or gDNA derived from T cells, B-cell-depleted T cells, or PBMCs.

In the source study's methods: Nucleated cell counts were estimated from reference gene primer amplification. Assay: immunoSEQ multiplex PCR; the TCRdb copy retains only in-frame clones and omits some. V, J and clone size reflect that table, while D and trimming were determined from the DNA. The repertoire has about 170,000 clones, more than 65% of them found once; the top ten carry 11%. After removal of 7 bases from V and 4 bases from J, the junction contained 2 bases not matched to a gene. The CDR3 length is 15 residues. Germline loops: CDR1 MNHEY, CDR2 SVGAGI. This clone was found a few times. The V gene is TRBV6-5, the J gene TRBJ2-2; 14 bases line up with TRBD2. The sequenced sample was peripheral blood. This clonotype was sampled from a man aged 65-85 years with active or convalescent COVID-19. CDR3 sequence: CASKGLAGGTGELFF. As DNA, the CDR3 is TGTGCCAGCAAAGGACTAGCGGGGGGCACCGGGGAGCTGTTTTTT.